This T cell receptor (beta chain) was recovered during a study of PD-L1 blockade in urothelial cancer. On the study more broadly: As for prior chemotherapy regimens, patients had received 0 to 3. A median approximately 150,000 T cells were found in blood samples.

The time point denotes: pretreatment peripheral blood. The data were produced by immunoSEQ multiplex PCR, yet TCRdb's version contains in-frame clones alone and is incomplete. The table shows 55,000 to 80,000 clones, with about four fifths occurring only once. This clone has just a few counts. Trimming at V came to 3 bases and at J to 7 bases, leaving 10 bases not matched to a gene. The CDR3 is 18 amino acids. Germline V gene data show CDR1 as SEHNR and CDR2 as FQNEAQ (reference sequence). This clonotype was sampled from a man between 65 and 79 years old with urothelial cancer. The V and J genes are TRBV7-9 and TRBJ2-2; TRBD2 aligns across 14 bases. This specimen consisted of PBMCs, obtained around atezolizumab (anti-PD-L1) treatment. CDR3 DNA: TGTGCCAGCAGCTTGGGCCGGGGACTAGCGGGAGCGGTCGGGGAGCTGTTTTTT. Its protein product is CASSLGRGLAGAVGELFF.